The present T cell receptor (beta chain) was sequenced within a study of T cells in Graves' hyperthyroidism and ophthalmopathy. Whole-study context: Prior to any treatment, at the point of initial diagnosis, peripheral blood was collected. Study-level points and caveats: Most clonotypes expanded in thyroid above 0.001 were likewise present in blood.

Germline V gene data show CDR1 as MDHEN and CDR2 as SYDVKM. Trimming left V 4 bases short and J 7 bases short, with 28 bases between. The CDR3 sequence is 18 residues long. The table lists this clonotype with many counts. The antigen remains unidentified. Uncontrolled infection, other autoimmune disease, pregnancy or lactation disqualified patients from enrolment. In making diagnoses, clinical symptoms, serum thyroxine and TRAb, thyroid ultrasound and orbital computed tomography were all used. TCR beta CDR3 regions were amplified from RNA transcripts. The HTBI primer set drove a first-round RT-PCR of the TCR CDR3. TCRdb fed the multiplex PCR reads into MiXCR, producing one record per CDR3 protein. The data show a few hundred thousand distinct CDR3 sequences, with roughly an eighth seen just once and more than 4.5% held by the top ten.

This clonotype originated in a woman under 30 with Graves' hyperthyroidism. This chain links TRBV28 with TRBJ2-5; no firm D call. Sequencing was done on a sample of blood. DNA of the CDR3: TGTGCCAGCAGTTGGGCCTTGTCTACAGTTAAAAATTCCTGGACCCAGTACTTC. Translating it yields CASSWALSTVKNSWTQYF.